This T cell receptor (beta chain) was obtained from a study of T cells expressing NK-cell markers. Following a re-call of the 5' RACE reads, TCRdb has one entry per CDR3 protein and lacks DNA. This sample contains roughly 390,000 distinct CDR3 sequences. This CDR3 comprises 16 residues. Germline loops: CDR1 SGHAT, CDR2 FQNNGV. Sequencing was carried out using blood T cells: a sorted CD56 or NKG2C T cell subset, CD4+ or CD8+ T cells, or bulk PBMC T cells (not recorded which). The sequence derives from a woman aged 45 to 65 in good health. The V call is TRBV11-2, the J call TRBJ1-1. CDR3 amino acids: CASSPVRRQLRTEAFF.